This entry lists 7 T cell receptor beta chains sequenced from one sample in a study of blood T cell repertoires in COVID-19. The repertoire was sequenced with immunoSEQ multiplex PCR; TCRdb's copy has only in-frame clones and lacks some. The sample holds 150,000 to 200,000 clones, more than 75% seen once. The sequenced sample was peripheral blood. Receptors were obtained from a middle-aged man with active or convalescent COVID-19.

J is TRBJ2-5 and V is TRBV27; 9 bases line up with TRBD2. Germline values: CDR1 MNHEY, CDR2 SMNVEV (reference sequence). The CDR3 loop spans 16 amino acids. J lost 5 bases, V lost 6 bases, and 13 bases had no gene match. The CDR3 here is CASSKNAGGLWETQYF. CDR3 nucleotide sequence: TGTGCCAGCAGCAAGAACGCGGGGGGGCTTTGGGAGACCCAGTACTTC.

CDR3 nucleotide sequence: TGTGCCAGCAGTGAAGCGACGGGGGTTAGCAATCAGCCCCAGCATTTT. Protein: CASSEATGVSNQPQHF. V gene TRBV6-1 combines with J gene TRBJ1-5, with a possible D match to TRBD1 (5 bases). From germline, CDR1 is MNHNS and CDR2 SASEGT. V lost 0 bases to trimming and J lost 0 bases, with 9 bases between them. The CDR3 sequence is 16 residues long.

Worth noting for this clone: This same CDR3 is encoded by further DNA sequences in the sample. The rearrangement uses TRBV11-2 and TRBJ1-6; 9 nucleotides agree with TRBD1. The germline V gene encodes CDR1 SGHAT and CDR2 FQNNGV. The CDR3 has 15 residues. J was trimmed by 7 bases and V by 3 bases; bases with no gene match: 4. CDR3 bases: TGTGCCAGCAGCTTGGAGACAGGGGGAAATTCACCCCTCCACTTT. This translates into CASSLETGGNSPLHF.

The gene calls are TRBV7-2 and TRBJ1-1, with 7 bases matching TRBD1. The junction had 9 bases not matched to a gene; V was cut back by 7 bases and J by 7 bases. The CDR3 has 13 amino acids. Germline V gene sequence: CDR1 SGHTA, CDR2 FQGNSA. This CDR3 reads CASIYRGPFEAFF. CDR3 nucleotide sequence: TGTGCCAGCATCTACAGGGGACCCTTTGAAGCTTTCTTT.

The chain links TRBV28 to TRBJ1-5; possibly TRBD1 for D (5 bases). This CDR3 has 15 residues. Trimming removed 3 bases from V and 6 bases from J, with 15 bases in between. The germline V gene encodes CDR1 MDHEN and CDR2 SYDVKM. CDR3 bases: TGTGCCAGCAGTTTGGCCGCCAGGGAGGGTCAGCCCCAGCATTTT. Amino acids: CASSLAAREGQPQHF.

The CDR3 reads CAISVEVGGGYTF. Here the CDR3 DNA reads TGTGCCATCAGTGTTGAGGTAGGGGGTGGCTACACCTTC. The chain carries TRBV10-3 and TRBJ1-2, with D possibly being TRBD1 (6 bases). CDR1 and CDR2 from the germline V gene are ENHRY and SYGVKD. V was shortened by 4 bases and J by 7 bases, with 13 bases between the two germline ends. The CDR3 is made up of 13 amino acids.

The CDR3 DNA sequence: TGTGCCAGCAGTTTATCGGGGGACAGGGTGAACACTGAAGCTTTCTTT. Residues: CASSLSGDRVNTEAFF. V gene TRBV27 combines with J gene TRBJ1-1; 9 bases align to TRBD1. CDR1 MNHEY and CDR2 SMNVEV come from the germline V gene (reference sequence). After removal of 0 bases from V and 0 bases from J, the junction contained 2 bases not matched to a gene. This CDR3 comprises 16 residues.